This record concerns one T cell receptor (beta chain) sequence. The PCR contained 60 Vbeta and 13 Jbeta primers. The assay was immunoSEQ multiplex PCR, and TCRdb's table has in-frame clones only and misses some. The sample records about 40,000 clones, 66% being singletons. These data originate in a study of cytomegalovirus exposure and HLA in healthy donors. Germline V gene sequence: CDR1 SEHNR, CDR2 FQNEAQ (reference sequence). This CDR3 spans 14 amino acids. V shed 2 bases and J shed 3 bases, with 10 bases lying between them. This sequence joins TRBV7-9 and TRBJ1-2; the D is unclear. The sequenced sample was PBMCs. The TCR originated in a man aged 45-65 years in good health and CMV-seropositive. The CDR3 DNA is TGTGCCAGCAGCTTAAGGAGCCCAGACTATGGCTACACCTTC. Amino acids: CASSLRSPDYGYTF.